The clone carrying this T cell receptor (beta chain) occurred a few times. Its antigen remains unknown. This CDR3 has 14 amino acids. The germline V gene encodes CDR1 MNHNY and CDR2 SVGAGI (reference sequence). Trimming shortened V by 6 bases and J by 0 bases, and 11 bases separated the two germline ends. These data are taken from a study of blood T cells in healthy people across ages. Whole-study context: When template switching was applied, about one barcoded beta molecule was captured per two T cells.

Regarding the study as a whole: Correlation between TCR beta diversity and naive T cell percentage was strong.

A J-beta primer mix and a sample-barcoded 5' primer were used in a second PCR of about 7 to 12 cycles. Each cDNA molecule received a tag from a template-switch adaptor that had 12 random nucleotides. MiXCR, run by TCRdb on the 5' RACE reads, gives a single entry per CDR3 protein. The repertoire holds about 1.1 million distinct CDR3 sequences, with roughly two fifths as singletons. The chain has TRBV6-6 and TRBJ1-1; unclear D gene. The TCR was taken from a man aged 18-30 years in good health. The sequencing sample was made of blood. The CDR3 nucleotides read TGTGCCAGCAGGGAAGGCCCCGTGAACACTGAAGCTTTCTTT. Its translation: CASREGPVNTEAFF.